Listed below are T cell receptor beta chains from one sample, sequenced in a study of identical twins. A single record per CDR3 protein comes from TCRdb applying MiXCR to the 5' RACE reads. Of over 600,000 distinct CDR3 sequences detected, approximately 22% appear once; the ten largest clones hold approximately 4.3%. The same data also contributed to another study, on T cells expressing NK-cell markers.

The specimen was PBMCs. All receptors come from a woman aged 18-29 years in good health. Both conserved end residues are part of each CDR3. D genes are given only for firm matches. A row's size may be missing; if present it is once, few, many or a size class.

clone_size,v_call,j_call,d_call,cdr3_aa,cdr3_nt
-,TRBV6-5,TRBJ2-1,-,CASSYKGEQFF,TGTGCCAGCAGTTATAAAGGGGAGCAGTTCTTC
-,TRBV30,TRBJ2-1,-,CARGYMGNEQFF,TGTGCCCGAGGTTACATGGGCAATGAGCAGTTCTTC
many,TRBV7-7,TRBJ2-2,TRBD2,CASSLWAAGGELFF,TGTGCCAGCAGCTTATGGGCCGCGGGGGGAGAGCTGTTTTTT
few,TRBV7-3,TRBJ2-3,-,CASSLDNTDTQYF,TGTGCCAGCAGCTTGGATAACACAGATACGCAGTATTTT
few,TRBV20-1,TRBJ2-1,-,CSARSGNYNEQFF,TGCAGTGCTCGGAGTGGGAACTACAATGAGCAGTTCTTC
-,TRBV5-1,TRBJ1-6,TRBD1,CASSSDRADSPLHF,TGCGCCAGCAGCTCGGACAGGGCCGACTCACCCCTCCACTTT
-,TRBV20-1,TRBJ2-2,TRBD1,CSAPRQGLNTGELFF,TGCAGTGCTCCACGACAGGGTCTGAACACCGGGGAGCTGTTTTTT
few,TRBV14,TRBJ1-2,-,CASSQDSDYGYTF,TGTGCCAGCAGCCAAGATTCTGACTATGGCTACACCTTC
-,TRBV7-2,TRBJ2-5,-,CASSPSVGTAQETQYF,TGTGCCAGCAGCCCTAGCGTCGGGACAGCACAAGAGACCCAGTACTTC
-,TRBV20-1,TRBJ2-1,-,CSPKAGVDEQFF,TGCAGTCCCAAGGCTGGAGTCGATGAGCAGTTCTTC
few,TRBV20-1,TRBJ2-2,-,CSARGEQISNAGELFF,TGCAGTGCTAGAGGGGAACAGATTTCGAACGCCGGGGAGCTGTTTTTT
-,TRBV6-2/TRBV6-3,TRBJ2-7,TRBD1,CASSYQRDRVGDEQYF,TGTGCCAGCAGTTACCAAAGAGACAGGGTGGGCGACGAGCAGTACTTC
few,TRBV5-1,TRBJ2-5,TRBD2,CASGSSGGRETQYF,TGCGCCAGCGGCTCTAGCGGGGGTCGAGAGACCCAGTACTTC